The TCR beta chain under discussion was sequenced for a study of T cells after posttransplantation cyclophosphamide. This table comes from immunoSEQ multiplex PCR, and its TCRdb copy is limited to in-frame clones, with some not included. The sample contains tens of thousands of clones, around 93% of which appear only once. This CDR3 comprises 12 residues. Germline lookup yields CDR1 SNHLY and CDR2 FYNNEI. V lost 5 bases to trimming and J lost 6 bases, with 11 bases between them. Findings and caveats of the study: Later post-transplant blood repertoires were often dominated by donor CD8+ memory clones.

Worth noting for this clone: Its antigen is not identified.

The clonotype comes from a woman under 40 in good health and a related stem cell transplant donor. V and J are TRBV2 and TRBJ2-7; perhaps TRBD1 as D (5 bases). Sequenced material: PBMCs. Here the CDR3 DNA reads TGTGCCAGCAGTCAACAGGTGGGCGAGCAGTACTTC. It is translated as CASSQQVGEQYF.